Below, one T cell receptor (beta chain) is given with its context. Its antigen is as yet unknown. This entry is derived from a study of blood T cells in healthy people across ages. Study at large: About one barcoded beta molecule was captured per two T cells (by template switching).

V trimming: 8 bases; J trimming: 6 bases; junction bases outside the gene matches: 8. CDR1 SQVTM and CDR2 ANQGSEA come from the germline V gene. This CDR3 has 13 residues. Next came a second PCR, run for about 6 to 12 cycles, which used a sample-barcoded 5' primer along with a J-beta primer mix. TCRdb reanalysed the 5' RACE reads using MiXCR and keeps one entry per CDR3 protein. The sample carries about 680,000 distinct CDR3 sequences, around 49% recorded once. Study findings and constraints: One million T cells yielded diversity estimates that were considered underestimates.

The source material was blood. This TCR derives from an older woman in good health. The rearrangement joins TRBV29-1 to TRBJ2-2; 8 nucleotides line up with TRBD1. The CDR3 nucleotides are TGCAGCTACAAGGACAGGGCCGCCGGGGAGCTGTTTTTT. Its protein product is CSYKDRAAGELFF.